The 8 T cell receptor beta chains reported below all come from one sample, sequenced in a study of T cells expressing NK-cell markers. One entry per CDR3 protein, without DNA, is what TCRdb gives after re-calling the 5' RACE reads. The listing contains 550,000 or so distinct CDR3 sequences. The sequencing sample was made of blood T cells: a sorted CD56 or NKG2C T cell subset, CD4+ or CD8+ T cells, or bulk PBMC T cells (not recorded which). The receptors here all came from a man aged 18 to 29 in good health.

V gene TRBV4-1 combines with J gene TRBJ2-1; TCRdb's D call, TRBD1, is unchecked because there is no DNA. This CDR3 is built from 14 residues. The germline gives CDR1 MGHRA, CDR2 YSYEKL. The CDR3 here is CASSYTPGIHEQFF.

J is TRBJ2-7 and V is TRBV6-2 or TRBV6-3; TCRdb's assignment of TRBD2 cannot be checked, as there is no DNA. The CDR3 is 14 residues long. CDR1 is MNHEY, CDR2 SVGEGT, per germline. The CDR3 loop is CASGGSGPSDEQYF.

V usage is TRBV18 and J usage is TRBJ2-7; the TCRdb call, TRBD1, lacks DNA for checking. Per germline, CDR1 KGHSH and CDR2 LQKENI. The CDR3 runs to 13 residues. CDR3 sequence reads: CASSPSPSREQYF.

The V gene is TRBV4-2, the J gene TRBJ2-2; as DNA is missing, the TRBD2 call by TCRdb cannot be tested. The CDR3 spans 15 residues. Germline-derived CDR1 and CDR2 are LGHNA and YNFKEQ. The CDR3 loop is CASSQEASHGGELFF.

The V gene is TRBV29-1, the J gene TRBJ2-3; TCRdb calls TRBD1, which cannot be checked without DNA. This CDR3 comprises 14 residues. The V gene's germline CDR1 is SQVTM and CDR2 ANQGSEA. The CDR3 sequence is CSVEYGISTDTQYF.

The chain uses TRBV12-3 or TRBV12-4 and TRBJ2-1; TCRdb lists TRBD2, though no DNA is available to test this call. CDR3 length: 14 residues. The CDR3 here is CASTNLREGLEQFF.

The CDR3: CASSVGVTKRGSYNEQFF. The V and J genes are TRBV9 and TRBJ2-1. Germline-derived CDR1 and CDR2 are SGDLS and YYNGEE. The CDR3 extends over 18 amino acids.

The CDR3 sequence is CSARSQNYGYTF. The gene calls are TRBV20-1 and TRBJ1-2. CDR3 length equals 12 residues. CDR1 DFQATT and CDR2 SNEGSKA come from the germline V gene (reference sequence).